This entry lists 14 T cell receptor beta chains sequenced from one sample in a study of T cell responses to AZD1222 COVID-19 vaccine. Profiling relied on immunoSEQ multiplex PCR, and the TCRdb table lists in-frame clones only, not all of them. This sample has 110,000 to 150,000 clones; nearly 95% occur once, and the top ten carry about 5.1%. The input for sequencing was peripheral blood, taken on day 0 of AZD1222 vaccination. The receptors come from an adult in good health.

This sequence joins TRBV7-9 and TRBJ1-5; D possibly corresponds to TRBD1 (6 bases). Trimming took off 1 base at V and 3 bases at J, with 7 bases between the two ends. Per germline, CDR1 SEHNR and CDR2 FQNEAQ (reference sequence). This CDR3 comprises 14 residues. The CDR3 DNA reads TGTGCCAGCAGCTTAGGACAGGTCAATCAGCCCCAGCATTTT. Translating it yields CASSLGQVNQPQHF.

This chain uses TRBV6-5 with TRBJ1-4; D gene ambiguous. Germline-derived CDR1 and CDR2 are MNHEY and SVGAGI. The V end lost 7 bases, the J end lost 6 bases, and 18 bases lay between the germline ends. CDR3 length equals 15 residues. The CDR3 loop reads CASTAPGQLDEKLFF. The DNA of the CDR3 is TGTGCCAGCACCGCACCCGGGCAGTTGGATGAAAAACTGTTTTTT.

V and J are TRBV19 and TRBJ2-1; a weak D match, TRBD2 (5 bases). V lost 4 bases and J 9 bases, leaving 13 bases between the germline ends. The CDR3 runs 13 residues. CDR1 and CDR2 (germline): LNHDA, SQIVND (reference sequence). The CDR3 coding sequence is TGTGCCAGTAGTACGTTCTCAGCGGTTGAGCAGTTCTTC. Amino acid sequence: CASSTFSAVEQFF. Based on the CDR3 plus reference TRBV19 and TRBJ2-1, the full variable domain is DGGITQSPKYLFRKEGQNVTLSCEQNLNHDAMYWYRQDPGQGLRLIYYSQIVNDFQKGDIAEGYSVSREKKESFPLTVTSAQKNPTAFYLCASSTFSAVEQFFGPGTRLTVL.

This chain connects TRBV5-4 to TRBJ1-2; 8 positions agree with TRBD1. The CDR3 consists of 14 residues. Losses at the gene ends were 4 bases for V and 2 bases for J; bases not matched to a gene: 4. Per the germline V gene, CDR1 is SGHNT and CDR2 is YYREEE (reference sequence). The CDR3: CASSLGQVNYGYTF. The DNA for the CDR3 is TGTGCCAGCAGCCTGGGACAGGTGAACTATGGCTACACCTTC.

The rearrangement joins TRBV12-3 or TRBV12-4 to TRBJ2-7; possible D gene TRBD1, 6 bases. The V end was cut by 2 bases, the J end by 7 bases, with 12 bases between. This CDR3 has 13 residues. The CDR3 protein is CASSLNNDREQYF. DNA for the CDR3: TGTGCCAGCAGTTTAAACAATGACAGGGAGCAGTACTTC.

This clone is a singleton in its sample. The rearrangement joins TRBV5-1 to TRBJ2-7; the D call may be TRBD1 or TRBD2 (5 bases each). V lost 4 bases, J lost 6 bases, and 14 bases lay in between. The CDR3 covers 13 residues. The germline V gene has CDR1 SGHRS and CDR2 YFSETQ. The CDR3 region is CASSTGAGGEQYF. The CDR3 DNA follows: TGCGCCAGCAGCACCGGGGCTGGCGGCGAGCAGTACTTC.

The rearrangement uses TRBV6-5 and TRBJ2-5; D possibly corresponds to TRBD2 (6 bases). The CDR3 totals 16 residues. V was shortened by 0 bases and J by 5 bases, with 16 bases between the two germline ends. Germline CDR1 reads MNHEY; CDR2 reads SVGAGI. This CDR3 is CASSYSTSSTSETQYF. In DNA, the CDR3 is TGTGCCAGCAGTTACTCGACTAGTAGTACTTCGGAGACCCAGTACTTC.

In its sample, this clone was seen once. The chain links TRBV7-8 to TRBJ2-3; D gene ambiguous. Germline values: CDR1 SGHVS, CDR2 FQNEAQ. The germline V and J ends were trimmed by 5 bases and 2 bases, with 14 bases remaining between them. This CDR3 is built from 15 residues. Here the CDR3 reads CASSISRIYTDTQYF. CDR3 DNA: TGTGCCAGCAGCATATCCAGGATATACACAGATACGCAGTATTTT. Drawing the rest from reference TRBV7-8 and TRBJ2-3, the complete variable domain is GAGVSQSPRYKVAKRGQDVALRCDPISGHVSLFWYQQALGQGPEFLTYFQNEAQLDKSGLPSDRFFAERPEGSVSTLKIQRTQQEDSAVYLCASSISRIYTDTQYFGPGTRLTVL.

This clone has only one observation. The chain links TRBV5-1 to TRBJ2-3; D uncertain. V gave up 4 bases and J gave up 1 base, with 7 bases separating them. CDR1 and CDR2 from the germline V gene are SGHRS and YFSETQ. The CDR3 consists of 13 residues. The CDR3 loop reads CASSGGGTDTQYF. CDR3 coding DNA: TGCGCCAGCAGCGGTGGGGGCACAGATACGCAGTATTTT.

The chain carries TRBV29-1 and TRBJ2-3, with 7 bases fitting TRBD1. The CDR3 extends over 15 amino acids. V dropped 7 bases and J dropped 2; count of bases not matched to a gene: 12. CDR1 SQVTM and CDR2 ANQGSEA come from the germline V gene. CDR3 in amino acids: CSANGQVPPTDTQYF. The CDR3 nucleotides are TGCAGCGCTAATGGACAGGTCCCTCCCACAGATACGCAGTATTTT.

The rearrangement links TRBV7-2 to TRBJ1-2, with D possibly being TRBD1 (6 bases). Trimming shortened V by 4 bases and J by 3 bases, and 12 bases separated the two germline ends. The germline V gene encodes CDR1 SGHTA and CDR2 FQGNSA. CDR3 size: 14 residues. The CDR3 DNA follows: TGTGCCAGCAGCTACCGGGACACCTACTATGGCTACACCTTC. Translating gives CASSYRDTYYGYTF.

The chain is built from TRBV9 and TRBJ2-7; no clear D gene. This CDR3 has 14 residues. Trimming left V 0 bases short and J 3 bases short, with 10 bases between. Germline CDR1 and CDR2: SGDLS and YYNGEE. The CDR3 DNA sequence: TGTGCCAGCAGCGTAGGCTCAGGCAACTACGAGCAGTACTTC. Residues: CASSVGSGNYEQYF.

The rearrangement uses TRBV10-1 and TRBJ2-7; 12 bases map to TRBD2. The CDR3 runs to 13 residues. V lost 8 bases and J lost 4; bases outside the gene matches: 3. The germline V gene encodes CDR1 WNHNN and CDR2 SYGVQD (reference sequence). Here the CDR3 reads CASSSGRGYEQYF. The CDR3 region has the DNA TGCGCCAGCTCTAGCGGGAGGGGATACGAGCAGTACTTC.

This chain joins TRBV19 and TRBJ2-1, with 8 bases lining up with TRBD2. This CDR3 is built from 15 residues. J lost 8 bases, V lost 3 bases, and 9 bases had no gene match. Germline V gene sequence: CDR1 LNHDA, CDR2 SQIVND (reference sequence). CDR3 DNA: TGTGCCAGTAGTATCTCCGGGACTAGTACCTATGAGCAGTTCTTC. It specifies CASSISGTSTYEQFF.